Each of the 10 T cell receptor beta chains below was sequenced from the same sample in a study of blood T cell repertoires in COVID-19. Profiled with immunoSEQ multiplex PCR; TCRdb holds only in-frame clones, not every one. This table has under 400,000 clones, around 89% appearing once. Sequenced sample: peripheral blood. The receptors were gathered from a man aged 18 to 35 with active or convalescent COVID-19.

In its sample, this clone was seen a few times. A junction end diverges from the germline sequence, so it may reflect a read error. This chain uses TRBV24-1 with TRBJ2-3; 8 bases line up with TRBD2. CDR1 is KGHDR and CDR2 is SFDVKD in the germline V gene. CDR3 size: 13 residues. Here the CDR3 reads CAISRGGRDTQYF. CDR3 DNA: TGTGCCATCAGTCGGGGGGGTAGAGATACGCAGTATTTT.

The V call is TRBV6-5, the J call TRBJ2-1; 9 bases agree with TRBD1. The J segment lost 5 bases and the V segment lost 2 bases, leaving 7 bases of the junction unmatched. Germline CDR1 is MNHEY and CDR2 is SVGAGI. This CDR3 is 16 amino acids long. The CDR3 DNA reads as TGTGCCAGCAGTTACGACGGGACAGGGTCCAACAATGAGCAGTTCTTC. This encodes CASSYDGTGSNNEQFF.

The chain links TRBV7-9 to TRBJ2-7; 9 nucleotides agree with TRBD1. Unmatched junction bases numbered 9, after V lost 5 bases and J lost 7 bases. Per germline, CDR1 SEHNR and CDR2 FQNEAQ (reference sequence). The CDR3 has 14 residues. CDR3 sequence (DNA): TGTGCCAGCAGCCAGACAGGGGGAATAGGGGAGCAGTACTTC. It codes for CASSQTGGIGEQYF. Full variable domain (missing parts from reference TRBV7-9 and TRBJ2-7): DTGVSQNPRHKITKRGQNVTFRCDPISEHNRLYWYRQTLGQGPEFLTYFQNEAQLEKSRLLSDRFSAERPKGSFSTLEIQRTEQGDSAMYLCASSQTGGIGEQYFGPGTRLTVT.

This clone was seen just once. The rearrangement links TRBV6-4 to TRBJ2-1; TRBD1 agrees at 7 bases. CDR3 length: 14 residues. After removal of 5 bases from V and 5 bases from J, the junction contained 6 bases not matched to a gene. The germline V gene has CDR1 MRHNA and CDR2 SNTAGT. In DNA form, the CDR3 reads TGTGCCAGCAGTTCACAGGGGTTCGACAATGAGCAGTTCTTC. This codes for CASSSQGFDNEQFF.

The CDR3 nucleotides are TGTGCCAGCAGCCCCCCGGGGGGTTGGAATGAGCAGTTCTTC. Protein: CASSPPGGWNEQFF. The gene calls are TRBV7-2 and TRBJ2-1, with 7 bases identical to TRBD2. The germline V gene encodes CDR1 SGHTA and CDR2 FQGNSA. The CDR3 length is 14 residues. V lost 5 bases, J lost 7 bases, and 8 bases stayed unmatched.

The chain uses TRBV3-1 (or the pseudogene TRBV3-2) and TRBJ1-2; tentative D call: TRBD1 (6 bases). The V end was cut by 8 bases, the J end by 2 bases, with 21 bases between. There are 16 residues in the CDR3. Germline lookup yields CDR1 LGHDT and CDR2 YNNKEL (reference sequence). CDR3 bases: TGTGCCAGCTCCAAACCCCGGGGGGGGGCAAACTATGGCTACACCTTC. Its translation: CASSKPRGGANYGYTF.

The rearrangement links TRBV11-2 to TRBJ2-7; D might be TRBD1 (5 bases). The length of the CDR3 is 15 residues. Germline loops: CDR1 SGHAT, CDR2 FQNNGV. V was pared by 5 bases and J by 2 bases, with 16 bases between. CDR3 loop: CASSLTTAPTYEQYF. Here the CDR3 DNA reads TGTGCCAGCAGCCTTACGACAGCTCCAACCTACGAGCAGTACTTC.

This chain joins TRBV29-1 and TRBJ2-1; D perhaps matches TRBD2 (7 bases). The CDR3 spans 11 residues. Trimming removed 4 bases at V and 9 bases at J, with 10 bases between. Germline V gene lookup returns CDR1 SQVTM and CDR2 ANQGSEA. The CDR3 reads CSVGRGGEQFF. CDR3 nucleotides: TGCAGCGTTGGGAGGGGGGGTGAGCAGTTCTTC.

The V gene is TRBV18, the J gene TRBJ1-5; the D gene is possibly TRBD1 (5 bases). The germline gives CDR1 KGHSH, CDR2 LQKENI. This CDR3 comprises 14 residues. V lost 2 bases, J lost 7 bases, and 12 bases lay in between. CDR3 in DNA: TGTGCCAGCTCACCAGGCAGGGTGGGGCAGCCCCAGCATTTT. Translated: CASSPGRVGQPQHF.

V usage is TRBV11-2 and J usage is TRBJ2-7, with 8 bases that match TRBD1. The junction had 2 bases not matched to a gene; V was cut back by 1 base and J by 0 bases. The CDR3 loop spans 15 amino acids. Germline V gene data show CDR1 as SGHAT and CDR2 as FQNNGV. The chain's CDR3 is CASSLVTGGSYEQYF. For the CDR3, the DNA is TGTGCCAGCAGCTTAGTTACAGGGGGCTCCTACGAGCAGTACTTC.